These 28 T cell receptor beta chains came from one sample sequenced in a study of multiple sclerosis patients with progressive multifocal leukoencephalopathy. Time point reported: before natalizumab initiation. Here immunoSEQ multiplex PCR was the method, and the copy in TCRdb shows in-frame clones only, minus some. This sample carries about 30,000 clones, 90% to 95% of them seen once, and the ten largest clones take 1.5% to 2.5%. The sequencing sample was made of PBMCs. The receptor source for this set is a man aged 25-40 years with multiple sclerosis.

Written as DNA, the CDR3 is TGTGCCAGTCTTCTCCGGGACAGGGGGTATGGCTACACCTTC. Protein: CASLLRDRGYGYTF. The V call is TRBV6-1, the J call TRBJ1-2, with 11 bases identical to TRBD1. The J segment lost 5 bases and the V segment lost 9 bases, leaving 8 bases of the junction unmatched. The germline CDR1 and CDR2 sequences are MNHNS and SASEGT. The CDR3 has 14 amino acids.

V is TRBV7-2 and J is TRBJ2-3; D unclear. Germline CDR1 reads SGHTA; CDR2 reads FQGNSA. The CDR3 runs to 14 residues. The V end was cut by 1 base, the J end by 2 bases, with 7 bases between. The CDR3 sequence is CASSLGAITDTQYF. CDR3 coding DNA: TGTGCCAGCAGCTTAGGGGCCATCACAGATACGCAGTATTTT.

This chain uses TRBV7-2 with TRBJ2-7; a weak D match, TRBD2 (5 bases). V was clipped by 1 base and J by 2 bases, with 15 bases between them. This CDR3 is 16 amino acids long. Germline V lookup: CDR1 SGHTA, CDR2 FQGNSA. The CDR3 region has the DNA TGTGCCAGCAGCTTAGACGTCTGGAGTAGCGCCTACGAGCAGTACTTC. It translates to CASSLDVWSSAYEQYF.

The table lists this clone with a count of one. The chain links TRBV9 to TRBJ1-1, with D perhaps matching TRBD1 (5 bases). The V gene's germline CDR1 is SGDLS and CDR2 YYNGEE. There are 15 residues in the CDR3. V lost 4 bases and J 5 bases, leaving 18 bases between the germline ends. CDR3 in DNA: TGTGCCAGCAGCCCTACAGGAGGAAGGCCGACTGAAGCTTTCTTT. Translating it yields CASSPTGGRPTEAFF.

The chain uses TRBV6-6 and TRBJ2-3, with TRBD2 matching 7 bases. This CDR3 region has 16 residues. CDR1 and CDR2 from the germline V gene are MNHNY and SVGAGI (reference sequence). V shed 6 bases, J shed 0 bases, and the junction held 9 bases outside the gene matches. DNA of the CDR3: TGTGCCAGCAGGGTTCTGACTAGCCGAAGCACAGATACGCAGTATTTT. This sequence encodes CASRVLTSRSTDTQYF.

The chain combines TRBV6-5 with TRBJ2-3; D gene unclear. The CDR3 extends over 13 amino acids. V lost 5 bases and J lost 3, with 9 bases in between. Per germline, CDR1 MNHEY and CDR2 SVGAGI. The CDR3: CASSEGETDTQYF. For the CDR3, the DNA is TGTGCCAGCAGTGAAGGCGAGACAGATACGCAGTATTTT.

This chain uses TRBV5-8 with TRBJ2-3; D perhaps matches TRBD1 (5 bases). Germline CDR1 reads SGHTS; CDR2 reads YDEGEE. The CDR3 has 14 amino acids. The V gene lost 4 bases and the J gene lost 6 bases, with 15 bases spanning the gap. The CDR3 loop reads CASSLVAGWDTQYF. DNA for the CDR3: TGTGCCAGCAGCCTGGTGGCAGGGTGGGATACGCAGTATTTT.

The chain recombines TRBV30 with TRBJ2-3; D is uncertain. This CDR3 is 13 amino acids long. Trimming shortened V by 2 bases and J by 2 bases, and 8 bases separated the two germline ends. The germline CDR1 and CDR2 sequences are GTSNPN and SVGIG (reference sequence). CDR3 nucleotides: TGTGCCTGGAGTTTTGCGGACACAGATACGCAGTATTTT. Translated, it gives CAWSFADTDTQYF.

The chain couples TRBV10-3 to TRBJ2-7, with D maybe TRBD2 (6 bases). Per the germline V gene, CDR1 is ENHRY and CDR2 is SYGVKD. Trimming stripped 4 bases from V and 6 bases from J, with 19 bases between. The CDR3 runs to 15 residues. The CDR3 DNA is TGTGCCATCAGTGGGACCGGAGGGGTAATCGGCGAGCAGTACTTC. Its translation: CAISGTGGVIGEQYF.

The rearrangement uses TRBV7-2 and TRBJ1-4, with 9 positions matching TRBD1. The CDR3 extends over 17 amino acids. V lost 0 bases to trimming and J lost 1 base; unmatched junction nucleotides: 3. Germline CDR1 and CDR2: SGHTA and FQGNSA. CDR3 nucleotide sequence: TGTGCCAGCAGCTTAGCAACAGGGGGCCAAACTAATGAAAAACTGTTTTTT. Amino acids: CASSLATGGQTNEKLFF.

This rearrangement joins TRBV6-1 to TRBJ2-7; 8 bases are a match to TRBD1. V dropped 7 bases and J dropped 3; count of bases not matched to a gene: 5. The CDR3 totals 13 residues. CDR1 MNHNS and CDR2 SASEGT come from the germline V gene. The CDR3 spells CASTTGADYEQYF. As DNA, the CDR3 is TGTGCCAGCACGACAGGGGCGGACTACGAGCAGTACTTC.

J is TRBJ1-2 and V is TRBV27; TRBD1 might be the D (6 bases). The germline V and J ends were trimmed by 5 bases and 3 bases, with 13 bases remaining between them. This CDR3 contains 14 residues. Per the germline V gene, CDR1 is MNHEY and CDR2 is SMNVEV (reference sequence). The CDR3 loop is CASSARGSHYGYTF. The CDR3 DNA follows: TGTGCCAGCAGTGCCAGGGGATCTCACTATGGCTACACCTTC.

The rearrangement joins TRBV6-5 to TRBJ2-3, with a possible D match to TRBD1 (6 bases). The V end lost 5 bases, the J end lost 2 bases, and 14 bases lay between the germline ends. Germline-derived CDR1 and CDR2 are MNHEY and SVGAGI. The length of the CDR3 is 15 residues. The CDR3 nucleotides read TGTGCCAGCAGTAAACGGACAGCTGTCACAGATACGCAGTATTTT. Translated: CASSKRTAVTDTQYF.

The chain carries TRBV6-5 and TRBJ1-5; the D is unclear. Deletions cut 8 bases from V and 4 bases from J, with 6 bases between. CDR3 length: 11 residues. Looked up from germline, CDR1 is MNHEY and CDR2 is SVGAGI. In nucleotides, the CDR3 is TGTGCCAGCGGAGGTAATCAGCCCCAGCATTTT. Translation gives CASGGNQPQHF.

V and J are TRBV19 and TRBJ2-2, with 10 bases aligning to TRBD2. After removal of 8 bases from V and 7 bases from J, the junction contained 7 bases not matched to a gene. Per germline, CDR1 LNHDA and CDR2 SQIVND (reference sequence). The CDR3 contains 14 residues. The CDR3 region is CASLKRGGSGELFF. The CDR3 nucleotides read TGTGCCAGTTTAAAGCGGGGGGGCAGCGGGGAGCTGTTTTTT.

This rearrangement joins TRBV4-2 to TRBJ2-6; TRBD1 aligns across 9 bases. The germline V gene has CDR1 LGHNA and CDR2 YNFKEQ. With 1 base clipped from V and 1 base from J, the junction kept 8 bases outside the gene matches. CDR3 length equals 19 residues. The CDR3 here is CASSQAGQGIISGANVLTF. CDR3 nucleotides: TGTGCCAGCAGCCAAGCGGGACAGGGTATTATTTCTGGGGCCAACGTCCTGACTTTC.

The chain combines TRBV9 with TRBJ2-1; 15 bases are a match to TRBD2. The V segment lost 3 bases and the J segment 0 bases; nucleotides outside the gene matches: 7. The CDR3 has 19 residues. Germline V gene lookup returns CDR1 SGDLS and CDR2 YYNGEE. The CDR3 sequence is CASSGGTSGRPSSYNEQFF. The CDR3 DNA follows: TGTGCCAGCAGCGGGGGGACTAGCGGGAGGCCGAGCTCCTACAATGAGCAGTTCTTC.

This clone was counted a single time. The chain links TRBV7-2 to TRBJ2-1; 13 nucleotides agree with TRBD2. J gave up 12 bases and V 5 bases, and 4 bases lay outside the gene matches. There are 13 residues in the CDR3. Germline CDR1 SGHTA, CDR2 FQGNSA. In DNA form, the CDR3 reads TGTGCCAGCAGCGGTAGACTAGCGGGGGGGCAGTTCTTC. Translating gives CASSGRLAGGQFF.

V usage is TRBV2 and J usage is TRBJ2-3; TRBD2 matches 8 bases. The CDR3 contains 16 residues. The J segment lost 2 bases and the V segment lost 6 bases, leaving 10 bases of the junction unmatched. Germline values: CDR1 SNHLY, CDR2 FYNNEI. DNA for the CDR3: TGTGCCAGCAGAGCCGGAGCGGGAGCGCTCACAGATACGCAGTATTTT. Amino acids: CASRAGAGALTDTQYF.

The J gene is TRBJ2-1, the V gene TRBV11-2, with D unclear. Deletions cut 1 base from V and 5 bases from J, with 15 bases between. Germline values: CDR1 SGHAT, CDR2 FQNNGV. The CDR3 sequence is 16 residues long. The CDR3 nucleotides read TGTGCCAGCAGCTTAGTAGTTAGTCATAGCCACAATGAGCAGTTCTTC. Protein: CASSLVVSHSHNEQFF. The variable domain in full, with the rest retrieved from reference TRBV11-2 and TRBJ2-1, is EAGVAQSPRYKIIEKRQSVAFWCNPISGHATLYWYQQILGQGPKLLIQFQNNGVVDDSQLPKDRFSAERLKGVDSTLKIQPAKLEDSAVYLCASSLVVSHSHNEQFFGPGTRLTVL.

The chain employs TRBV5-1 and TRBJ2-4; TRBD2 matches 11 bases. Germline assignment: CDR1 SGHRS and CDR2 YFSETQ. The CDR3 covers 16 residues. V trimming: 1 base; J trimming: 8 bases; junction bases outside the gene matches: 8. Here the CDR3 DNA reads TGCGCCAGCAGCTTGTTTAGCGGGAGGGCCGGAGACATTCAGTACTTC. It encodes CASSLFSGRAGDIQYF.

The chain couples TRBV18 to TRBJ2-5, with 9 nucleotides matching TRBD1. Germline loops: CDR1 KGHSH, CDR2 LQKENI. V was clipped by 3 bases and J by 1 base; unmatched bases: 9. CDR3 size: 17 residues. The CDR3 DNA sequence: TGTGCCAGCTCACCGATAACAGGGGGCTCCCCCCAAGAGACCCAGTACTTC. Its protein is CASSPITGGSPQETQYF.

The chain is built from TRBV2 and TRBJ1-1; D not certain. This CDR3 is built from 13 residues. CDR1 is SNHLY, CDR2 FYNNEI, per germline. Trimming stripped 9 bases from V and 4 bases from J, with 15 bases between. CDR3 DNA: TGTGCCAGTCGGATTCGGGAGGGCACTGAAGCTTTCTTT. Protein: CASRIREGTEAFF.

The chain combines TRBV19 with TRBJ2-2, with TRBD2 matching over 10 bases. The germline gives CDR1 LNHDA, CDR2 SQIVND (reference sequence). The CDR3 consists of 16 residues. Germline trimming cut 6 bases from V and 1 base from J; bases unmatched to any gene: 5. The CDR3 sequence: CASSRLAGVNTGELFF. In DNA form, the CDR3 reads TGTGCCAGTAGCCGTCTAGCGGGGGTGAACACCGGGGAGCTGTTTTTT.

This chain uses TRBV18 with TRBJ1-5, with unresolved D. The germline V gene encodes CDR1 KGHSH and CDR2 LQKENI. Trimming shortened V by 5 bases and J by 0 bases, and 5 bases separated the two germline ends. This CDR3 spans 13 amino acids. The CDR3 nucleotides are TGTGCCAGCTCAGTAAATAGCAATCAGCCCCAGCATTTT. Its translation is CASSVNSNQPQHF.

The CDR3 reads CASSITGPSNQPQHF. For the CDR3, the DNA is TGTGCCAGTAGTATCACGGGGCCTAGCAATCAGCCCCAGCATTTT. This chain uses TRBV19 with TRBJ1-5; D is perhaps TRBD1 (5 bases). The CDR3 consists of 15 residues. The germline gives CDR1 LNHDA, CDR2 SQIVND (reference sequence). V lost 3 bases to trimming and J lost 0 bases, with 9 bases between them.

This chain joins TRBV21-1 and TRBJ1-1; the table's D gene call, TRBD1, was not cross checked with the DNA. TRBV21-1 counts as a pseudogene. CDR3 length: 15 residues. The DNA of the CDR3 is TGTGCCAGCAGTGCGACAGATCCCCTTAGCACTGAAGCTTTCTTT. The encoded protein is CASSATDPLSTEAFF.

The chain is built from TRBV14 and TRBJ2-7; D not resolved. The V gene lost 0 bases and the J gene lost 6 bases, with 6 bases spanning the gap. Germline CDR1 SGHDN, CDR2 FVKESK. This CDR3 comprises 12 residues. CDR3 loop: CASSQDYSEQYV. The CDR3 nucleotides read TGTGCCAGCAGCCAAGATTACTCCGAGCAGTACGTC.